This entry features one T cell receptor (beta chain) sequence. Its antigen is as yet unknown. Generated by immunoSEQ multiplex PCR, the TCRdb table keeps only in-frame clones and is missing some. The repertoire includes 4,000 to 5,000 clones, 90% of them detected once, and over 2.5% sits in the top ten. This entry comes from a study of chemoradiotherapy in HPV16-positive cancers. Trimming shortened V by 5 bases and J by 0 bases, and 8 bases separated the two germline ends. CDR1 and CDR2 (germline): SEHNR, FQNEAQ (reference sequence). CDR3 size: 15 residues. Repertoires were sampled repeatedly during chemoradiotherapy. Study conclusions and caveats: Non-HPV-specific T cells did not expand in tumors during treatment, whereas candidate HPV-specific clones and E7-related motifs did. Functional assays defining HPV-specific T cells used only a couple of HPV16-positive patients.

The sequence was collected from a human donor with HPV-associated anogenital cancer. The sequencing used tumor tissue, collected from a patient who underwent chemoradiotherapy. The V gene is TRBV7-9, the J gene TRBJ2-6; D not resolved. CDR3 protein: CASSNTDSGANVLTF. CDR3 in DNA: TGTGCCAGCAGCAATACGGACTCTGGGGCCAACGTCCTGACTTTC.